The 8 T cell receptor beta chains below all came from one sample that was sequenced in a study of blood T cells in healthy people across ages. A second PCR, run for about 6 to 11 cycles, used a sample-barcoded 5' primer plus a J-beta primer mix. TCRdb recomputed calls from the 5' RACE reads with MiXCR, one row per CDR3 protein. The sample includes hundreds of thousands of distinct CDR3 sequences, roughly 64% of them seen just once. Sequenced: blood. Every receptor here comes from a man younger than 40 in good health.

CDR3 in amino acids: CASSYAGRYYEQYF. The CDR3 DNA reads as TGTGCCAGCAGTTACGCCGGACGGTACTACGAGCAGTACTTC. The chain links TRBV6-2 or TRBV6-3 to TRBJ2-7; no definite D call. V dropped 2 bases and J dropped 3 bases, with 11 bases sitting between them. The CDR3 has 14 amino acids. Germline V gives CDR1 MNHEY, CDR2 SVGEGT.

To note about this clonotype: At one end, the junction sequence differs from germline, possibly due to a read error. The gene calls are TRBV12-3 or TRBV12-4 and TRBJ2-7, with 9 bases fitting TRBD2. The CDR3 spans 14 residues. Here the CDR3 reads CASSIAGDLYEQYF. In DNA form, the CDR3 reads TGTGCCAGCAGTATAGCGGGGGATCTCTACGAGCAGTACTTC.

The chain uses TRBV2 and TRBJ2-5; the D is unclear. Germline V gives CDR1 SNHLY, CDR2 FYNNEI. The CDR3 totals 13 residues. Trimming took off 3 bases at V and 7 bases at J, with 12 bases between the two ends. CDR3: CASSDLHGGTQYF. The CDR3 DNA sequence: TGTGCCAGCAGTGATCTGCACGGTGGGACCCAGTACTTC.

This chain uses TRBV20-1 with TRBJ2-7, with D unclear. The CDR3 consists of 12 residues. Trimming cost V 3 bases and J 2 bases, with 8 bases left between them. Germline V gene sequence: CDR1 DFQATT, CDR2 SNEGSKA (reference sequence). Here the CDR3 DNA reads TGCAGTGCTAGGCTCGGCACCTACGAGCAGTACTTC. It yields the protein CSARLGTYEQYF.

This chain connects TRBV20-1 to TRBJ2-3; unclear D gene. Germline assignment: CDR1 DFQATT and CDR2 SNEGSKA (reference sequence). The CDR3 length is 12 residues. Trimming left V 0 bases short and J 4 bases short, with 5 bases between. This chain's CDR3 is CSARDLPDTQYF. In DNA, the CDR3 is TGCAGTGCTAGAGATCTCCCAGATACGCAGTATTTT.

This clonotype has more than one count but fewer than ten. V usage is TRBV29-1 and J usage is TRBJ2-3; D is undetermined. The CDR3 loop spans 13 amino acids. In germline, CDR1 is SQVTM, CDR2 ANQGSEA. V shed 5 bases and J shed 4 bases, with 13 bases lying between them. The CDR3 DNA reads TGCAGCGTTCCCCCGGACGGGTCAGATACGCAGTATTTT. It codes for CSVPPDGSDTQYF.

The V call is TRBV5-5, the J call TRBJ2-1; tentatively, D is TRBD1 or TRBD2 (5 bases each). TRBJ2-7 explains the end of the DNA better; the J call may be wrong. Germline CDR1 reads SGHKS; CDR2 reads YYEKEE (reference sequence). The CDR3 loop spans 15 amino acids. This chain's CDR3 is CASSFGSGTYNEQYF. The CDR3, as DNA: TGTGCCAGCAGCTTTGGGTCAGGGACGTACAATGAGCAGTACTTC.

The chain links TRBV20-1 to TRBJ1-1; 7 positions agree with TRBD1. From germline, CDR1 is DFQATT and CDR2 SNEGSKA (reference sequence). With V trimmed by 3 bases and J by 0 bases, 10 bases remained unmatched. This CDR3 comprises 16 residues. In nucleotides, the CDR3 is TGCAGTGCTAGCCCAGACAGGGACCTTATGAACACTGAAGCTTTCTTT. It codes for CSASPDRDLMNTEAFF.